These 13 T cell receptor beta chains share one sample of origin, sequenced in a study of blood T cell repertoires in COVID-19 (TCRdb year 2020). The library was built by means of the immunoSEQ multiplex PCR assay. What TCRdb holds here is the immuneACCESS table cut down to in-frame rearrangements. Part of the clones is not present; checked against another copy, under half of the missing clones reflect an unresolved V gene, and the others are unexplained. The sample table holds 280,000 or so clones, of which nearly 90% were seen once. The top ten hold about 1.7% of the sample. Sequenced input: PBMCs or T cells enriched from blood (not recorded which). The receptors originated from a woman between 18 and 29 years old with acute COVID-19.

The CDR3 region has the DNA TGTGCCATCAGTGACCCCTTAGCGGGAGGCCGGAATGAGCAGTTCTTC. Translating it yields CAISDPLAGGRNEQFF. This chain uses TRBV10-3 with TRBJ2-1; TRBD2 matches at 10 bases. V dropped 3 bases and J dropped 7; count of bases not matched to a gene: 9. CDR1 ENHRY and CDR2 SYGVKD come from the germline V gene. The CDR3 is made up of 16 amino acids.

This chain links TRBV4-2 with TRBJ2-7, with TRBD2 matching over 9 bases. The V segment lost 4 bases and the J segment 5 bases; nucleotides outside the gene matches: 9. The CDR3 is 15 amino acids. Per germline, CDR1 LGHNA and CDR2 YNFKEQ. CDR3 residues: CASSLIAGEVHEQYF. The CDR3 region has the DNA TGTGCCAGCAGCCTAATAGCGGGAGAGGTTCACGAGCAGTACTTC.

The CDR3 here is CASRSYSQGAGNQPQHF. The CDR3 coding sequence is TGTGCCAGCAGGAGTTATTCACAGGGGGCAGGTAATCAGCCCCAGCATTTT. The rearrangement joins TRBV2 to TRBJ1-5; 9 nucleotides agree with TRBD1. This CDR3 region has 17 residues. CDR1 is SNHLY and CDR2 is FYNNEI in the germline V gene. Unmatched junction bases numbered 13, after V lost 6 bases and J lost 4 bases.

The rearrangement joins TRBV7-9 to TRBJ1-1; D remains ambiguous. The CDR3 loop spans 14 amino acids. The germline CDR1 and CDR2 sequences are SEHNR and FQNEAQ (reference sequence). The V end lost 5 bases, the J end lost 2 bases, and 12 bases lay between the germline ends. The CDR3 here is CASSPSAGNTEAFF. CDR3 in DNA: TGTGCCAGCAGCCCCTCGGCAGGCAACACTGAAGCTTTCTTT. The full variable domain, its missing parts supplied by reference TRBV7-9 and TRBJ1-1, is DTGVSQNPRHKITKRGQNVTFRCDPISEHNRLYWYRQTLGQGPEFLTYFQNEAQLEKSRLLSDRFSAERPKGSFSTLEIQRTEQGDSAMYLCASSPSAGNTEAFFGQGTRLTVV.

The chain joins TRBV7-6 to TRBJ2-7, with TRBD2 identical over 7 bases. This CDR3 is built from 15 residues. Germline V gene data show CDR1 as SGHVS and CDR2 as FNYEAQ. V lost 0 bases, J lost 7 bases, and 9 bases stayed unmatched. The CDR3 loop is CASSLAAGVMEEQYF. The DNA for the CDR3 is TGTGCCAGCAGCTTAGCGGCGGGAGTGATGGAAGAGCAGTACTTC.

As for this clone: Different DNA sequences within this sample yield the same CDR3. The V and J genes are TRBV5-6 and TRBJ1-1; D unclear. The CDR3 is made up of 12 amino acids. The V end was cut by 4 bases, the J end by 3 bases, with 7 bases between. Germline V gives CDR1 SGHDT, CDR2 YYEEEE. The CDR3 reads CASSPGDTEAFF. The CDR3 bases are TGTGCCAGCAGCCCCGGGGACACTGAAGCTTTCTTT.

This chain connects TRBV7-2 to TRBJ2-3, with 12 positions matching TRBD2. The germline V gene encodes CDR1 SGHTA and CDR2 FQGNSA. This CDR3 has 15 residues. After removal of 5 bases from V and 8 bases from J, the junction contained 8 bases not matched to a gene. The CDR3 is CASSPTSGRAGTQYF. As DNA, the CDR3 is TGTGCCAGCAGCCCGACTAGCGGGAGAGCAGGTACGCAGTATTTT.

The gene calls are TRBV7-3 and TRBJ1-2, with D possibly matching TRBD1 (6 bases). From germline, CDR1 is SGHTA and CDR2 FQGTGA. The CDR3 spans 16 residues. Trimming took off 5 bases at V and 3 bases at J, with 19 bases between the two ends. The CDR3 loop is CASSPRGPPRDYGYTF. Here the CDR3 DNA reads TGTGCCAGCAGCCCCAGGGGCCCTCCTCGGGACTATGGCTACACCTTC. The full variable domain, with the rest looked up from reference TRBV7-3 and TRBJ1-2, is GAGVSQTPSNKVTEKGKYVELRCDPISGHTALYWYRQSLGQGPEFLIYFQGTGAADDSGLPNDRFFAVRPEGSVSTLKIQRTERGDSAVYLCASSPRGPPRDYGYTFGSGTRLTVV.

The genes are TRBV5-6 and TRBJ1-5, with 8 bases fitting TRBD1. The CDR3 is 18 amino acids. V trimming: 2 bases; J trimming: 4 bases; junction bases outside the gene matches: 14. The germline gives CDR1 SGHDT, CDR2 YYEEEE. CDR3 amino acids: CASSFSRASQGGNQPQHF. The CDR3 DNA follows: TGTGCCAGCAGCTTCTCGAGGGCCTCACAGGGGGGAAATCAGCCCCAGCATTTT.

The chain carries TRBV2 and TRBJ1-3; D not certain. Germline V gene lookup returns CDR1 SNHLY and CDR2 FYNNEI. Deletions cut 4 bases from V and 7 bases from J, with 14 bases between. The CDR3 has 14 residues. CDR3 DNA: TGTGCCAGCAGTGGGGAGAGGCCCCGGAACACCATATATTTT. It codes for CASSGERPRNTIYF.

The chain couples TRBV9 to TRBJ1-5; D gene uncertain. Trimming stripped 0 bases from V and 5 bases from J, with 12 bases between. This CDR3 has 15 residues. CDR1 and CDR2 (germline): SGDLS, YYNGEE. The CDR3 nucleotides read TGTGCCAGCAGCGTAGGGGGAGAGGGCCATCAGCCCCAGCATTTT. Translation: CASSVGGEGHQPQHF.

This chain links TRBV2 with TRBJ1-4, with TRBD1 identical over 10 bases. The V gene end was trimmed by 2 bases and the J gene end by 8 bases; junction bases not matched to a gene: 14. The length of the CDR3 is 18 residues. In germline, CDR1 is SNHLY, CDR2 FYNNEI. CDR3 sequence (DNA): TGTGCCAGCAGTGAACTATGGGACAGGGGCTCGCGGAGGGAAAAACTGTTTTTT. This codes for CASSELWDRGSRREKLFF.

J is TRBJ2-5 and V is TRBV5-4, with TRBD2 identical over 7 bases. Trimming took 5 bases from V and 5 from J; bases not matched to a gene: 24. This CDR3 has 19 amino acids. Germline CDR1 and CDR2: SGHNT and YYREEE (reference sequence). CDR3 sequence (DNA): TGTGCCAGCAGGGTGCGGGGCGGAATAAGCGGGATCATGCCCGAGACCCAGTACTTC. Residues: CASRVRGGISGIMPETQYF.